Sequencing of this TCR beta chain was carried out in a study of blood T cells in healthy people across ages. As for the study in general: Template switching retrieved approximately one barcoded beta molecule for each two T cells.

There are 14 residues in the CDR3. The junction had 8 bases not matched to a gene; V was cut back by 5 bases and J by 5 bases. It was with a sample-barcoded 5' primer and a J-beta primer mix that a second PCR of roughly 7 to 12 cycles was run. A minimum of 2.5 million CDR3-containing paired-end reads was obtained for each sample. From the 5' RACE reads, TCRdb called clonotypes with MiXCR, one entry per CDR3 protein. Among approximately 810,000 distinct CDR3 sequences listed, around 26% were seen once. The study drew donors from healthy Caucasian individuals in Russia aged roughly 6 to 90. Notes on this clonotype: What it binds is unknown.

Study results and limitations: It was held that the diversity estimates obtained from one million T cells were underestimates.

The chain couples TRBV12-3 or TRBV12-4 to TRBJ1-1; 7 bases fit TRBD1. The TCR was taken from a woman older than 75 in good health. The source material was blood. CDR3 loop: CASSLGQAITEAFF. The CDR3 DNA is TGTGCCAGCAGTCTAGGACAGGCTATAACTGAAGCTTTCTTT.